A selection of T cell receptor beta chains follows, all from one sample in a study of T cell responses to AZD1222 COVID-19 vaccine. Clones were sequenced by immunoSEQ multiplex PCR, and TCRdb holds only the in-frame ones, with some missing. The table has some 130,000 clones, roughly 85% seen once. The sequencing used peripheral blood, collected on day 0 of AZD1222 vaccination. These TCRs come from an adult in good health. CDR3s include the opening cysteine and the closing phenylalanine or tryptophan. A D gene is named only where the DNA matches it firmly. Clone size is shown for a subset of rows, as once, few, many or a class of expanded clone.

>TRBJ1-3|-|TRBV21-1|-
CASIRKVRPCLGNTIYF
TGTGCCAGCATAAGAAAGGTCCGGCCTTGCCTCGGAAACACCATATATTTT
>TRBJ2-2|-|TRBV12-5|-
CAATSGEIGTGELFF
TGTGCTGCAACCTCGGGAGAGATAGGCACCGGGGAGCTGTTTTTT
>TRBJ1-1|-|TRBV24-1|-
CATSDPAVPEAFF
TGTGCCACCAGTGACCCGGCCGTCCCCGAAGCTTTCTTT
>TRBJ2-7|-|TRBV29-1|-
CSVWGTGSYEQYF
TGCAGCGTCTGGGGGACTGGCTCCTACGAGCAGTACTTC
>TRBJ2-1|-|TRBV5-4|-
CASRLGANEQFF
TGTGCCAGCAGGCTGGGGGCCAATGAGCAGTTCTTC
>TRBJ1-6|-|TRBV2|-
CASARADNSPLHF
TGTGCCTCCGCAAGGGCTGACAATTCACCCCTCCACTTT
>TRBJ1-2|-|TRBV28|-
CASTPLWGEGYGYTF
TGTGCCAGCACCCCACTCTGGGGCGAGGGGTATGGCTACACCTTC
>TRBJ2-7|-|TRBV27|TRBD2
CASSSLTSGGDEQYF
TGTGCCAGCAGTTCCCTCACTAGCGGGGGCGACGAGCAGTACTTC
>TRBJ1-2|-|TRBV6-5|-
CASNLQGGDYGYTF
TGTGCCAGCAACCTACAGGGAGGGGACTATGGCTACACCTTC
>TRBJ2-5|once|TRBV11-2|-
CASSLEGGWEVETQYF
TGTGCCAGCAGCTTAGAAGGAGGATGGGAGGTGGAGACCCAGTACTTC
>TRBJ2-7|-|TRBV7-2|-
CASSLVPNRQSGPSEQYF
TGTGCCAGCAGCTTAGTCCCCAACCGACAGAGCGGGCCATCCGAGCAGTACTTC
>TRBJ1-1|-|TRBV11-2|-
CASSLLGRENTEAFF
TGTGCCAGCAGCTTATTGGGCAGAGAGAACACTGAAGCTTTCTTT
>TRBJ2-1|-|TRBV7-9|TRBD2
CASSQLTRLAGGYNEQFF
TGTGCCAGCAGCCAACTCACCAGACTAGCGGGAGGTTACAATGAGCAGTTCTTC
>TRBJ2-5|-|TRBV5-1|-
CASSLEVGDQETQYF
TGCGCCAGCAGCTTGGAAGTCGGGGACCAAGAGACCCAGTACTTC
>TRBJ2-1|-|TRBV11-3|-
CASSSFGYNEQFF
TGTGCCAGCAGCTCCTTCGGGTACAATGAGCAGTTCTTC
>TRBJ1-1|-|TRBV29-1|-
CSVEDPLGRGGTEAFF
TGCAGCGTTGAAGACCCGTTAGGCAGGGGAGGCACTGAAGCTTTCTTT
>TRBJ2-5|-|TRBV27|TRBD2
CASSVGLAGETQYF
TGTGCCAGCAGTGTGGGACTAGCCGGGGAGACCCAGTACTTC
>TRBJ1-1|-|TRBV27|-
CASSFGAGTEAFF
TGTGCCAGCAGTTTTGGGGCCGGGACCGAAGCTTTCTTT
>TRBJ1-3|-|TRBV7-8|-
CASSSRAVGNTIYF
TGTGCCAGCAGCTCCCGGGCAGTTGGAAACACCATATATTTT
>TRBJ1-6|-|TRBV28|TRBD1
CASSSDRDASPLHF
TGTGCCAGCAGTTCGGACAGGGATGCCTCACCCCTCCACTTT
>TRBJ1-1|once|TRBV10-1|-
CASSESLKKAFF
TGCGCCAGCAGTGAGTCGTTGAAAAAGGCTTTCTTT
>TRBJ2-1|-|TRBV5-1|TRBD2
CASSLVGTSGGYNEQFF
TGCGCCAGCAGCTTGGTAGGGACTAGCGGGGGGTACAATGAGCAGTTCTTC
>TRBJ1-2|-|TRBV19|TRBD1
CASSLGQSWYGYTF
TGTGCCAGTAGTCTGGGACAGTCTTGGTATGGCTACACCTTC
>TRBJ1-3|-|TRBV15|TRBD1
CATSLDRGLGNTIYF
TGTGCCACCAGCCTGGACAGGGGGCTTGGAAACACCATATATTTT
>TRBJ1-1|-|TRBV7-2|-
CASSLALGATEAFF
TGTGCCAGCAGCTTAGCGCTAGGGGCGACTGAAGCTTTCTTT
>TRBJ1-1|-|TRBV7-8|TRBD1
CASSLVGQLNTEAFF
TGTGCCAGCAGCTTAGTGGGACAGCTGAACACTGAAGCTTTCTTT
>TRBJ2-1|-|TRBV30|TRBD2
CAWSPKTSGEQFF
TGTGCCTGGAGCCCGAAGACTAGCGGGGAGCAGTTCTTC
>TRBJ2-2|-|TRBV9|TRBD2
CASSVGRLAVTGELFF
TGTGCCAGCAGCGTAGGGCGACTAGCGGTCACCGGGGAGCTGTTTTTT
>TRBJ1-2|once|TRBV15|-
CATSGAGYGYTF
TGTGCCACGAGCGGGGCGGGATATGGCTACACCTTC
>TRBJ1-2|-|TRBV5-6|-
CASSQGPNYGYTF
TGTGCCAGCAGCCAGGGACCTAACTATGGCTACACCTTC
>TRBJ1-1|-|TRBV9|-
CASSVATSSEAFF
TGTGCCAGCAGCGTAGCTACGTCGTCTGAAGCTTTCTTT
>TRBJ1-4|once|TRBV27|TRBD1
CASSLRSGGANEKLFF
TGTGCCAGCAGTCTCAGATCAGGGGGGGCTAATGAAAAACTGTTTTTT
>TRBJ1-1|-|TRBV10-1|-
CASSEIRGFEAFF
TGCGCCAGCAGTGAGATTAGGGGCTTTGAAGCTTTCTTT
>TRBJ2-4|-|TRBV5-1|TRBD2
CASSLAAGVDIQYF
TGCGCCAGCAGCTTGGCGGCGGGGGTAGACATTCAGTACTTC
>TRBJ1-1|-|TRBV4-1|-
CASSQDILGLNTEAFF
TGCGCCAGCAGCCAAGATATTCTCGGGCTGAACACTGAAGCTTTCTTT
>TRBJ1-1|-|TRBV27|-
CASSLFSGFEAFF
TGTGCCAGCAGTTTATTTTCGGGATTTGAAGCTTTCTTT
>TRBJ2-7|-|TRBV28|TRBD1
CASRPGQVREQYF
TGTGCCAGCAGGCCGGGACAGGTTCGCGAGCAGTACTTC
>TRBJ2-1|once|TRBV5-6|-
CASLPFRRGRNEQFF
TGTGCCAGCTTACCCTTCCGCAGGGGACGCAATGAGCAGTTCTTC
>TRBJ1-5|-|TRBV5-4|-
CASSSESNQPQHF
TGTGCCAGCAGCTCAGAAAGCAATCAGCCCCAGCATTTT
>TRBJ1-3|-|TRBV5-1|-
CASSLDVGGGNTIYF
TGCGCCAGCAGCTTGGATGTCGGGGGAGGAAACACCATATATTTT
>TRBJ1-5|-|TRBV28|-
CASSRYGHQHF
TGTGCCAGCAGCCGTTATGGCCACCAGCATTTT
>TRBJ1-1|once|TRBV11-3|-
CASSSISGTEAFF
TGTGCCAGCAGCTCCATTTCCGGGACAGAAGCTTTCTTT
>TRBJ2-3|-|TRBV11-3|-
CASSFMPTDTQYF
TGTGCCAGCAGCTTTATGCCCACAGATACGCAGTATTTT
>TRBJ2-1|-|TRBV7-2|-
CASSLGTHNEQFF
TGTGCCAGCAGCTTAGGGACCCACAATGAGCAGTTCTTC
>TRBJ1-1|once|TRBV29-1|TRBD1
CSVAGGNTEAFF
TGCAGCGTTGCAGGGGGAAACACTGAAGCTTTCTTT
>TRBJ2-1|-|TRBV6-5|-
CASSSPSDIVPEQFF
TGTGCCAGCAGTTCCCCCTCGGATATTGTACCCGAGCAGTTCTTC
>TRBJ1-6|-|TRBV3-1/TRBV3-2|-
CASSQEPSLNSPLHF
TGTGCCAGCAGCCAAGAGCCCAGCCTTAATTCACCCCTCCACTTT
>TRBJ2-7|-|TRBV28|-
CASSLGPSHSYEQYF
TGTGCCAGCAGTCTCGGACCTAGCCACTCCTACGAGCAGTACTTC